A single sample is the source of the 30 T cell receptor beta chains below, sequenced in a study of PD-1 blockade in classical Hodgkin lymphoma. Generated by immunoSEQ multiplex PCR, the TCRdb table keeps only in-frame clones and is missing some. The sample has under 30,000 clones, 85% seen once. Each of the patients experienced relapse following autologous stem cell transplantation, and their brentuximab vedotin exposure differed. Purification of CD4+ T cells from thawed PBMCs was achieved by magnetic negative selection. The sample consisted of CD4+ T cells from blood, taken at baseline. The receptors originated from a human donor with classical Hodgkin lymphoma.

The chain links TRBV7-2 to TRBJ2-3; D gene ambiguous. CDR1 and CDR2 (germline): SGHTA, FQGNSA. The CDR3 totals 13 residues. Trimming shortened V by 6 bases and J by 6 bases, and 13 bases separated the two germline ends. The CDR3 is CASSFSLGDTQYF. CDR3 sequence (DNA): TGTGCCAGCAGTTTCTCTTTGGGGGATACGCAGTATTTT.

The rearrangement links TRBV5-4 to TRBJ2-5; 11 positions match TRBD2. Trimming at V came to 1 base and at J to 4 bases, leaving 6 bases not matched to a gene. Germline CDR1 and CDR2: SGHNT and YYREEE (reference sequence). The CDR3 has 16 residues. In DNA, the CDR3 is TGTGCCAGCAGCTTGACCGGGACTAGCGGCCGAGAGACCCAGTACTTC. It encodes CASSLTGTSGRETQYF.

This chain uses TRBV10-3 with TRBJ1-5; D gene uncertain. The V end lost 10 bases, the J end lost 3 bases, and 16 bases lay between the germline ends. The CDR3 runs to 14 residues. Looked up from germline, CDR1 is ENHRY and CDR2 is SYGVKD. The CDR3 coding sequence is TGTGCCACCACCAATCCGGGCCCCAATCAGCCCCAGCATTTT. Amino acid sequence: CATTNPGPNQPQHF.

V gene TRBV5-5 combines with J gene TRBJ1-4; D possibly corresponds to TRBD1 (6 bases). Germline CDR1 is SGHKS and CDR2 is YYEKEE (reference sequence). The ends were cut back, 5 bases at V and 6 bases at J, with 11 bases in the middle. The CDR3 length is 13 residues. CDR3: CASRNRADEKLFF. The CDR3 DNA follows: TGTGCCAGCAGAAACAGGGCGGATGAAAAACTGTTTTTT.

The chain is built from TRBV6-5 and TRBJ2-5; TRBD2 matches 12 bases. J was trimmed by 2 bases and V by 6 bases; bases with no gene match: 4. The CDR3 is made up of 15 amino acids. Looked up from germline, CDR1 is MNHEY and CDR2 is SVGAGI. CDR3 bases: TGTGCCAGCAGACTAGCGGGAGGCGGACAAGAGACCCAGTACTTC. It codes for CASRLAGGGQETQYF.

The chain is built from TRBV6-6 and TRBJ2-2; TRBD1 or TRBD2 may be the D gene (5 bases each). Trimming stripped 5 bases from V and 0 bases from J, with 10 bases between. Germline V gives CDR1 MNHNY, CDR2 SVGAGI (reference sequence). The CDR3 length is 15 residues. The CDR3: CASSRDGPNTGELFF. Here the CDR3 DNA reads TGTGCCAGCAGTCGGGACGGCCCGAACACCGGGGAGCTGTTTTTT.

DNA of the CDR3: TGTGCCAGCAGTGAAAGGACAGGCGGAAACACCATATATTTT. Protein sequence: CASSERTGGNTIYF. V gene TRBV6-1 combines with J gene TRBJ1-3; TRBD1 aligns across 7 bases. The CDR3 contains 14 residues. J gave up 4 bases and V 2 bases, and 2 bases lay outside the gene matches. The germline V gene has CDR1 MNHNS and CDR2 SASEGT.

V gene TRBV19 combines with J gene TRBJ2-2, with D perhaps TRBD1 (6 bases). The germline CDR1 and CDR2 sequences are LNHDA and SQIVND (reference sequence). The germline V and J ends were trimmed by 6 bases and 5 bases, with 13 bases remaining between them. The CDR3 extends over 14 amino acids. CDR3 sequence reads: CASREQGRTGELFF. In DNA form, the CDR3 reads TGTGCCAGTAGAGAACAGGGAAGAACCGGGGAGCTGTTTTTT.

This chain joins TRBV2 and TRBJ2-7; D is perhaps TRBD2 (6 bases). This CDR3 has 13 amino acids. Germline CDR1 SNHLY, CDR2 FYNNEI. V was shortened by 10 bases and J by 7 bases, with 20 bases between the two germline ends. This chain's CDR3 is CATRGGDWGEQYF. The CDR3, as DNA: TGTGCCACCCGCGGAGGGGACTGGGGAGAGCAGTACTTC.

CDR3 sequence (DNA): TGTGCCAGCACCTCTCCAGGGACTGCAACTAATGAAAAACTGTTTTTT. It specifies CASTSPGTATNEKLFF. The V and J genes are TRBV28 and TRBJ1-4, with D maybe TRBD1 (5 bases). V was trimmed by 7 bases and J by 0 bases, leaving 15 bases between them. CDR3 length equals 16 residues. Germline V CDR1 and CDR2: MDHEN, SYDVKM.

The chain recombines TRBV2 with TRBJ2-3; TRBD2 matches 7 bases. Germline values: CDR1 SNHLY, CDR2 FYNNEI. The CDR3 is 13 residues long. Trimming removed 1 base from V and 8 bases from J; junction bases left unmatched: 3. The CDR3 DNA reads as TGTGCCAGCAGTGAAGGCGGGGGTGGTACGCAGTATTTT. This sequence encodes CASSEGGGGTQYF.

The V call is TRBV6-5, the J call TRBJ2-1; the match to TRBD1 covers 9 bases. V trimming: 4 bases; J trimming: 15 bases; junction bases outside the gene matches: 7. CDR3 length: 12 residues. The germline V gene has CDR1 MNHEY and CDR2 SVGAGI. CDR3 amino acids: CASSSTGGSAFF. In DNA form, the CDR3 reads TGTGCCAGCAGTTCGACAGGGGGTTCGGCGTTCTTC.

V usage is TRBV4-1 and J usage is TRBJ1-5, with 9 positions matching TRBD1. CDR1 is MGHRA and CDR2 is YSYEKL in the germline V gene. The V and J ends lost 1 base and 5 bases, in that order; junction bases with no gene match: 9. This CDR3 region has 17 residues. This CDR3 is CASSQGAGTGRYQPQHF. The DNA for the CDR3 is TGCGCCAGCAGCCAAGGGGCTGGGACAGGGAGATATCAGCCCCAGCATTTT.

This clone was recorded a few times. The chain carries TRBV30 and TRBJ1-2; D call uncertain. The V end was cut by 0 bases, the J end by 3 bases, with 11 bases between. CDR3 length: 14 amino acids. Per the germline V gene, CDR1 is GTSNPN and CDR2 is SVGIG (reference sequence). CDR3 in DNA: TGTGCCTGGAGTGTTGTGGTCTGGGACTATGGCTACACCTTC. Protein product: CAWSVVVWDYGYTF.

This clone was seen a few times. V usage is TRBV28 and J usage is TRBJ1-2; maybe TRBD1 (6 bases). Germline V lookup: CDR1 MDHEN, CDR2 SYDVKM. V was cut by 8 bases and J by 6 bases, with 13 bases left in between. This CDR3 comprises 12 residues. As DNA, the CDR3 is TGTGCCAGCGGACTCAGGGGCGATGGCTACACCTTC. Its protein is CASGLRGDGYTF.

The rearrangement joins TRBV6-5 to TRBJ2-1; D is unclear. The CDR3 is made up of 16 amino acids. The germline V gene encodes CDR1 MNHEY and CDR2 SVGAGI. Trimming removed 0 bases at V and 9 bases at J, with 18 bases between. Written as DNA, the CDR3 is TGTGCCAGCAGTTACTCGGCCCAGTTAAACACTGTTGAGCAGTTCTTC. Residues: CASSYSAQLNTVEQFF.

The chain recombines TRBV4-3 with TRBJ2-2; a possible D gene is TRBD1 (5 bases). The V gene lost 6 bases and the J gene lost 4 bases, with 12 bases spanning the gap. Germline V gene data show CDR1 as LGHNA and CDR2 as YSLEER. The CDR3 extends over 14 amino acids. CDR3 nucleotide sequence: TGCGCCAGCAGTCATCGACAGCCCACCGGGGAGCTGTTTTTT. As protein: CASSHRQPTGELFF.

V is TRBV10-3 and J is TRBJ2-7; D is ambiguous. Germline V CDR1 and CDR2: ENHRY, SYGVKD. This CDR3 contains 13 residues. The V end lost 3 bases, the J end lost 6 bases, and 12 bases lay between the germline ends. The CDR3 loop is CAISENSWGEQYF. In nucleotides, the CDR3 is TGTGCCATCAGTGAAAACAGTTGGGGCGAGCAGTACTTC.

V usage is TRBV10-3 and J usage is TRBJ1-3; 12 positions agree with TRBD1. CDR3 length equals 17 residues. With V trimmed by 10 bases and J by 4 bases, 14 bases remained unmatched. Looked up from germline, CDR1 is ENHRY and CDR2 is SYGVKD. The CDR3, as DNA: TGTGCCACCCAACCGGGACAGGGGGCTTTGGGAGGAAACACCATATATTTT. Its protein is CATQPGQGALGGNTIYF.

This sequence joins TRBV28 and TRBJ2-5; TRBD1 matches at 11 bases. Germline V gene lookup returns CDR1 MDHEN and CDR2 SYDVKM. This CDR3 spans 16 amino acids. The trim removed 8 bases at V and 3 bases at J, leaving 11 bases unmatched. For the CDR3, the DNA is TGTGCCAGCCAAGTTTCCCGGACAGGGGGCAAAGAGACCCAGTACTTC. It is translated as CASQVSRTGGKETQYF.

The V and J genes are TRBV19 and TRBJ1-1; D gene unclear. Germline V gene sequence: CDR1 LNHDA, CDR2 SQIVND (reference sequence). The CDR3 is 14 residues long. Trimming pared 0 bases from V and 5 bases from J, leaving 10 bases between. Here the CDR3 reads CASSIERERTEAFF. CDR3 DNA: TGTGCCAGTAGTATAGAGCGGGAAAGGACTGAAGCTTTCTTT.

A few counts support this clone. V usage is TRBV4-1 and J usage is TRBJ1-2; 9 nucleotides align to TRBD1. The CDR3 is made up of 16 amino acids. V was clipped by 3 bases and J by 3 bases; unmatched bases: 8. Germline V gives CDR1 MGHRA, CDR2 YSYEKL. In DNA, the CDR3 is TGCGCCAGCAGCCAGGACAGGGGAACAGCCCACTATGGCTACACCTTC. Protein sequence: CASSQDRGTAHYGYTF.

The CDR3 DNA reads TGTGCCAGCAGTTTCGGGGACGGCAATCAGCCCCAGCATTTT. Protein sequence: CASSFGDGNQPQHF. The V gene is TRBV6-6, the J gene TRBJ1-5; D is possibly TRBD1 (5 bases). V shed 4 bases and J shed 2 bases, with 9 bases lying between them. Per germline, CDR1 MNHNY and CDR2 SVGAGI (reference sequence). The CDR3 has 14 residues.

The chain couples TRBV5-6 to TRBJ1-5; D possibly corresponds to TRBD1 (6 bases). The CDR3 totals 15 residues. Per the germline V gene, CDR1 is SGHDT and CDR2 is YYEEEE. V gave up 4 bases and J gave up 5 bases, with 16 bases separating them. The CDR3 DNA reads TGTGCCAGCAGCATTTCAACGAGGGGGTATCAGCCCCAGCATTTT. This codes for CASSISTRGYQPQHF. The full variable domain, in which reference TRBV5-6 and TRBJ1-5 provide the parts outside the CDR3, is DAGVTQSPTHLIKTRGQQVTLRCSPKSGHDTVSWYQQALGQGPQFIFQYYEEEERQRGNFPDRFSGHQFPNYSSELNVNALLLGDSALYLCASSISTRGYQPQHFGDGTRLSIL.

The V and J genes are TRBV2 and TRBJ2-7; D may correspond to TRBD1 or TRBD2 (5 bases each). This CDR3 contains 13 residues. The V end was cut by 7 bases, the J end by 0 bases, with 10 bases between. CDR1 SNHLY and CDR2 FYNNEI come from the germline V gene. The CDR3 DNA sequence: TGTGCCAGCACTGAGGGGTTCTCCTACGAGCAGTACTTC. This gives the protein CASTEGFSYEQYF.

The chain has TRBV19 and TRBJ1-1; TRBD1 is a possible D gene (5 bases). V was shortened by 7 bases and J by 2 bases, with 20 bases between the two germline ends. The CDR3 loop spans 16 amino acids. Germline V gene lookup returns CDR1 LNHDA and CDR2 SQIVND (reference sequence). The DNA of the CDR3 is TGTGCCAGTACCCGACTGCCGGGACGCTTAAACACTGAAGCTTTCTTT. Translating it yields CASTRLPGRLNTEAFF.

The V gene is TRBV4-3, the J gene TRBJ2-7, with D perhaps TRBD2 (6 bases). Trimming took 0 bases from V and 0 from J, leaving 9 bases between them. Germline-derived CDR1 and CDR2 are LGHNA and YSLEER. This CDR3 has 15 amino acids. This chain's CDR3 is CASSQDSGDSYEQYF. The CDR3, as DNA: TGCGCCAGCAGCCAAGATAGCGGAGACTCCTACGAGCAGTACTTC.

This rearrangement joins TRBV28 to TRBJ2-1; D is uncertain. Germline CDR1 and CDR2: MDHEN and SYDVKM. This CDR3 is 14 amino acids long. The V end was cut by 6 bases, the J end by 2 bases, with 11 bases between. CDR3 DNA sequence: TGTGCCAGCAGCATCCCTGGCACCTACAATGAGCAGTTCTTC. It yields the protein CASSIPGTYNEQFF.

The chain uses TRBV7-2 and TRBJ1-1; TRBD1 aligns across 8 bases. The CDR3 has 14 residues. The V gene end was trimmed by 4 bases and the J gene end by 0 bases; junction bases not matched to a gene: 1. Germline-derived CDR1 and CDR2 are SGHTA and FQGNSA. CDR3 DNA: TGTGCCAGCAGCTCGGGACAGGTGAACACTGAAGCTTTCTTT. Amino acid sequence: CASSSGQVNTEAFF.

The V and J genes are TRBV18 and TRBJ1-2, with D perhaps TRBD1 (6 bases). CDR3 length: 14 amino acids. The germline V gene has CDR1 KGHSH and CDR2 LQKENI. Trimming took off 2 bases at V and 4 bases at J, with 11 bases between the two ends. DNA for the CDR3: TGTGCCAGCTCACCAACAGGGAAAGGCTATGGCTACACCTTC. Translated: CASSPTGKGYGYTF.